What follows is one TCR beta chain and its context. Its antigen remains unknown. Sequencing used immunoSEQ multiplex PCR; TCRdb keeps in-frame clones, though not all of them. Seen here are some 1,100,000 clones, around 78% observed once, and the top ten hold around 0.47%. CDR1 is MDHEN and CDR2 is SYDVKM in the germline V gene. Trimming took 1 base from V and 5 from J; bases not matched to a gene: 8. This CDR3 has 16 residues. The donor cohort consisted entirely of Caucasian adults residing in Nashville, Tennessee. These data belong to a study of shared clonotypes between healthy human individuals. Whole-study results and caveats: Naive subsets usually exceeded memory subsets in estimated richness. The donor pool, a small one, limited the genetic and exposure-history diversity represented. Relative to clonotypes present in all four donors, those not shared had lower generation probabilities.

The rearrangement links TRBV28 to TRBJ2-5, with 9 bases lining up with TRBD2. The sequence came from a man younger than 30 in good health. Some clones in this sample may be carry-over from other donors' samples. The sample was memory CD4+ T cells from PBMCs. Subset of the sample: CD45RA-negative fraction. CDR3 protein: CASSLSLAGSRETQYF. The CDR3 bases are TGTGCCAGCAGTTTATCGCTAGCGGGATCGAGGGAGACCCAGTACTTC.